The sequence of this TCR beta chain was determined in a study of T cells in Graves' hyperthyroidism and ophthalmopathy. Findings and caveats of the study: Appearing also in blood were most of the thyroid clonotypes expanded above 0.001.

The germline gives CDR1 MNHNY, CDR2 SVGAGI (reference sequence). The CDR3 totals 14 residues. The V end lost 0 bases, the J end lost 4 bases, and 7 bases lay between the germline ends. The diagnoses drew upon clinical symptoms, serum thyroxine and TRAb, thyroid ultrasound and orbital computed tomography. The PBMCs studied were ones that came from about 10 ml fresh peripheral blood. Amplification targeted TCR beta CDR3 regions from RNA transcripts. HTBI primers were used for first-round RT-PCR of the TCR CDR3. One entry per CDR3 protein, called by TCRdb with MiXCR from the multiplex PCR reads. The sample yields roughly 700,000 distinct CDR3 sequences, just over 35% seen once. This clonotype was detected a few times. The antigen is not known.

The sequencing sample was made of blood. The chain recombines TRBV6-6 with TRBJ1-5, with D perhaps matching TRBD1 (6 bases). This sequence originates from a woman aged 40 to 55 with Graves' hyperthyroidism. The CDR3 nucleotides are TGTGCCAGCAGTTACTCCGGACAGAATCAGCCCCAGCATTTT. It encodes CASSYSGQNQPQHF.